The T cell receptor beta chain described here comes from a study of T cell repertoires in cytomegalovirus infection. Study in general: Public TCR beta signatures marked donors with CMV infection and the matching HLA.

Only a few counts were recorded for this clonotype. TCRdb ran MiXCR on the reads and lists one entry per CDR3 protein. The sample has about 600,000 distinct CDR3 sequences, about 24% seen once. Germline values: CDR1 MNHEY, CDR2 SVGEGT. Germline trimming cut 5 bases from V and 0 bases from J; bases unmatched to any gene: 7. There are 17 residues in the CDR3. The chain combines TRBV6-2 or TRBV6-3 with TRBJ2-1, with 10 bases fitting TRBD2. The clonotype was recovered from a human donor in good health (CMV status not recorded). Some clones in this sample may be carry-over from other donors' samples. Sequenced input: CD8+ T cells from PBMCs. The CDR3 region is CASSTILAGDSYNEQFF. The CDR3 nucleotides read TGTGCCAGCAGTACCATTCTAGCGGGGGACTCCTACAATGAGCAGTTCTTC.